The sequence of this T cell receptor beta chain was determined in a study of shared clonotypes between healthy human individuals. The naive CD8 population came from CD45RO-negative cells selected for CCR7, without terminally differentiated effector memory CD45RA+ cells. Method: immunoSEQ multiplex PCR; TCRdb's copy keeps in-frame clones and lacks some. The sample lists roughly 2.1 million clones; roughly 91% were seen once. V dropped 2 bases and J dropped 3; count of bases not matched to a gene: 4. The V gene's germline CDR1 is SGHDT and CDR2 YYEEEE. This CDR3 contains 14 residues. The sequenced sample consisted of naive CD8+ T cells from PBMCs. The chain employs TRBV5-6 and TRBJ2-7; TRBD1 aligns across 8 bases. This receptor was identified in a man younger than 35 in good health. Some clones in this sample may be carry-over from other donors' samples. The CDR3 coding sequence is TGTGCCAGCAGCTTACAGGGACAGGACTACGAGCAGTACTTC. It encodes CASSLQGQDYEQYF.